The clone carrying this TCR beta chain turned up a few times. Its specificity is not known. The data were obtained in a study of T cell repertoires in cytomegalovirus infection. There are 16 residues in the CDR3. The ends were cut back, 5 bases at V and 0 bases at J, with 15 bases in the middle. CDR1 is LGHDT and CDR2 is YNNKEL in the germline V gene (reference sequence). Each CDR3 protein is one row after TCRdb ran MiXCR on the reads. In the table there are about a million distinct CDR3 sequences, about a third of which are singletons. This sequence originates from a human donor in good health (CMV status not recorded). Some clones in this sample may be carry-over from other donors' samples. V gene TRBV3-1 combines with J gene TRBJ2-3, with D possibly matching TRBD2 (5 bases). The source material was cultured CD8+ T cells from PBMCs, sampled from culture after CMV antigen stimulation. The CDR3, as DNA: TGTGCCAGCAGCGGTCGGACTCTTAGAAGCACAGATACGCAGTATTTT. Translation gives CASSGRTLRSTDTQYF.